This passage covers 30 T cell receptor beta chains from one sample sequenced in a study of CD8 T cells in Susac syndrome. Reverse transcription of roughly 0.5 to 1 ug RNA was performed with random hexamers. TCRdb re-derived calls from the immunoSEQ multiplex PCR reads in MiXCR, one entry per CDR3 protein. The table shows 50,000 or so distinct CDR3 sequences, with more than 85% occurring only once. The material sequenced was CD8+ T cells from PBMCs. Receptor source: a human donor in good health.

The chain links TRBV4-1 to TRBJ2-5; D is perhaps TRBD1 or TRBD2 (5 bases each). Between the trimmed V and J ends, which lost 3 bases and 4 bases, there was a span of 15 bases. The CDR3 consists of 15 residues. Germline CDR1 reads MGHRA; CDR2 reads YSYEKL. The CDR3 is CASSHPREGGETQYF. CDR3 sequence (DNA): TGCGCCAGCAGCCACCCCAGGGAAGGAGGAGAGACCCAGTACTTC.

The CDR3 nucleotides are TGTGCCAGCAGCTTAGAGGGGAGCACTGAAGCTTTCTTT. It translates to CASSLEGSTEAFF. The chain is built from TRBV13 and TRBJ1-1; tentative D call: TRBD1 (5 bases). V was cut by 1 base and J by 4 bases, with 7 bases left in between. The CDR3 spans 13 residues. Germline V gives CDR1 PRHDT, CDR2 FYEKMQ (reference sequence).

The rearrangement links TRBV18 to TRBJ2-1; D is undetermined. V lost 5 bases, J lost 0 bases, and 8 bases lay in between. The CDR3 runs 14 residues. The germline V gene has CDR1 KGHSH and CDR2 LQKENI. The CDR3 nucleotides read TGTGCCAGCTCAGAGGTGAGCTCCTACAATGAGCAGTTCTTC. This gives the protein CASSEVSSYNEQFF. Filled out from reference TRBV18 and TRBJ2-1, the complete variable domain reads NAGVMQNPRHLVRRRGQEARLRCSPMKGHSHVYWYRQLPEEGLKFMVYLQKENIIDESGMPKERFSAEFPKEGPSILRIQQVVRGDSAAYFCASSEVSSYNEQFFGPGTRLTVL.

CDR3 sequence reads: CASRTGNTEAFF. CDR3 bases: TGTGCCAGTCGTACAGGGAACACTGAAGCTTTCTTT. J is TRBJ1-1 and V is TRBV27; a weak D match, TRBD1 (5 bases). Germline V gene lookup returns CDR1 MNHEY and CDR2 SMNVEV (reference sequence). The CDR3 is made up of 12 amino acids. Trimming shortened V by 9 bases and J by 1 base, and 9 bases separated the two germline ends.

V usage is TRBV12-3 or TRBV12-4 and J usage is TRBJ2-7, with 7 bases matching TRBD1. The CDR3 extends over 14 amino acids. The V gene end was trimmed by 1 base and the J gene end by 4 bases; junction bases not matched to a gene: 4. CDR3 bases: TGTGCCAGCAGTTTAGGGGACAGAAGATACGAGCAGTACTTC. Translated, it gives CASSLGDRRYEQYF.

The chain couples TRBV6-1 to TRBJ1-5; D might be TRBD1 (6 bases). From germline, CDR1 is MNHNS and CDR2 SASEGT. V lost 1 base and J 5 bases, leaving 12 bases between the germline ends. The CDR3 loop spans 15 amino acids. CDR3 in DNA: TGTGCCAGCAGTGAAGAGGGGGTATTTGATCAGCCCCAGCATTTT. It translates to CASSEEGVFDQPQHF.

The V and J genes are TRBV5-5 and TRBJ2-1, with 7 positions matching TRBD2. This CDR3 contains 16 residues. Germline loops: CDR1 SGHKS, CDR2 YYEKEE (reference sequence). With V trimmed by 0 bases and J by 7 bases, 10 bases remained unmatched. The CDR3 DNA is TGTGCCAGCAGCTTGGCGAGCGGGATGCTGGTGAATGAGCAGTTCTTC. Its translation: CASSLASGMLVNEQFF.

This chain joins TRBV30 and TRBJ2-1; no firm D call. The V end was cut by 0 bases, the J end by 3 bases, with 15 bases between. The CDR3 spans 16 residues. CDR1 and CDR2 from the germline V gene are GTSNPN and SVGIG (reference sequence). This CDR3 reads CAWSVRASGYYNEQFF. The CDR3 DNA follows: TGTGCCTGGAGTGTAAGGGCTTCGGGCTACTACAATGAGCAGTTCTTC.

V and J are TRBV5-1 and TRBJ1-1; 7 bases match TRBD1. The junction had 9 bases not matched to a gene; V was cut back by 3 bases and J by 1 base. The length of the CDR3 is 16 residues. Per the germline V gene, CDR1 is SGHRS and CDR2 is YFSETQ. DNA of the CDR3: TGCGCCAGCAGCTACCGCGACAGGGAGCCGAACACTGAAGCTTTCTTT. Protein: CASSYRDREPNTEAFF.

This chain joins TRBV5-6 and TRBJ2-5; 11 bases are a match to TRBD2. This CDR3 is built from 15 residues. After removal of 0 bases from V and 2 bases from J, the junction contained 0 bases not matched to a gene. Germline loops: CDR1 SGHDT, CDR2 YYEEEE. CDR3 coding DNA: TGTGCCAGCAGCTTGGTAGCGGGAGGGCAAGAGACCCAGTACTTC. Encoded protein: CASSLVAGGQETQYF.

In nucleotides, the CDR3 is TGTGCCAGCAGCTTAGGACAGCCCCTCGGCGAGCAGTACTTC. Protein product: CASSLGQPLGEQYF. The chain combines TRBV11-2 with TRBJ2-7; weak D call: TRBD1 (5 bases). This CDR3 has 14 amino acids. CDR1 SGHAT and CDR2 FQNNGV come from the germline V gene. Trimming shortened V by 1 base and J by 6 bases, and 13 bases separated the two germline ends.

The CDR3 spells CASSDTGELFF. DNA for the CDR3: TGCGCCAGCAGCGACACCGGGGAGCTGTTTTTT. The chain is built from TRBV5-1 and TRBJ2-2, with D unresolved. Deletions cut 4 bases from V and 3 bases from J, with 1 base between. The CDR3 totals 11 residues. Germline CDR1 reads SGHRS; CDR2 reads YFSETQ.

This clonotype was detected once. CDR3 in DNA: TGTGCCAGCAGTTACTCCAGGGGGCGGGCCACTGAAGCTTTCTTT. Its protein is CASSYSRGRATEAFF. The V and J genes are TRBV6-5 and TRBJ1-1; the match to TRBD1 covers 8 bases. V lost 0 bases to trimming and J lost 4 bases; unmatched junction nucleotides: 4. The CDR3 is made up of 15 amino acids. CDR1 and CDR2 from the germline V gene are MNHEY and SVGAGI.

The chain has TRBV3-1 and TRBJ2-7; no reliable D call. Germline V gene sequence: CDR1 LGHDT, CDR2 YNNKEL (reference sequence). V lost 0 bases and J lost 7, with 4 bases in between. The CDR3 runs 11 residues. In DNA, the CDR3 is TGTGCCAGCAGCCAAGATAGGGAGCAGTACTTC. Translation gives CASSQDREQYF.

V gene TRBV5-1 combines with J gene TRBJ2-1, with 9 bases matching TRBD1. Germline loops: CDR1 SGHRS, CDR2 YFSETQ. The CDR3 runs to 14 residues. The V segment lost 7 bases and the J segment 4 bases; nucleotides outside the gene matches: 6. CDR3 nucleotides: TGCGCCAGCGAACCGGGACAGGGTTACAATGAGCAGTTCTTC. Its translation is CASEPGQGYNEQFF.

The chain uses TRBV9 and TRBJ2-5; D assignment may be TRBD1 or TRBD2 (5 bases each). The CDR3 totals 14 residues. Trimming left V 3 bases short and J 2 bases short, with 11 bases between. Germline values: CDR1 SGDLS, CDR2 YYNGEE. DNA of the CDR3: TGTGCCAGCAGCGATGGGGACGGTCAAGAGACCCAGTACTTC. Translation: CASSDGDGQETQYF.

The V and J genes are TRBV20-1 and TRBJ2-1, with a possible D match to TRBD2 (5 bases). Germline assignment: CDR1 DFQATT and CDR2 SNEGSKA (reference sequence). The CDR3 has 15 amino acids. The V and J ends lost 6 bases and 0 bases respectively, with 15 bases between them. CDR3 sequence reads: CSAPGEHLSYNEQFF. DNA for the CDR3: TGCAGTGCGCCCGGGGAGCACCTCTCCTACAATGAGCAGTTCTTC.

V and J are TRBV13 and TRBJ1-6, with a tentative D call TRBD1 (5 bases). Germline values: CDR1 PRHDT, CDR2 FYEKMQ (reference sequence). The CDR3 sequence is 12 residues long. V dropped 3 bases and J dropped 12 bases, with 9 bases sitting between them. The CDR3 sequence is CASSLGDLPLHF. CDR3 bases: TGTGCCAGCAGCTTGGGGGACTTACCCCTCCACTTT.

The chain has TRBV9 and TRBJ2-7; D is possibly TRBD2 (6 bases). The CDR3 extends over 15 amino acids. CDR1 SGDLS and CDR2 YYNGEE come from the germline V gene. V shed 2 bases and J shed 0 bases, with 12 bases lying between them. CDR3 in amino acids: CASSVGGTPSYEQYF. The CDR3, as DNA: TGTGCCAGCAGCGTTGGGGGGACCCCCTCCTACGAGCAGTACTTC.

The chain combines TRBV13 with TRBJ2-3; D remains ambiguous. The CDR3 consists of 11 residues. The germline gives CDR1 PRHDT, CDR2 FYEKMQ (reference sequence). V was clipped by 4 bases and J by 2 bases, with 1 base between them. In nucleotides, the CDR3 is TGTGCCAGCAGCTCCACAGATACGCAGTATTTT. Translating gives CASSSTDTQYF.

The gene calls are TRBV2 and TRBJ2-1; no firm D call. CDR3 length equals 13 residues. The V and J ends lost 3 bases and 10 bases respectively, with 13 bases between them. The germline V gene encodes CDR1 SNHLY and CDR2 FYNNEI. CDR3 sequence (DNA): TGTGCCAGCAGTGATGGTATGAGCCAAGAGCAGTTCTTC. Its translation: CASSDGMSQEQFF.

The rearrangement joins TRBV7-2 to TRBJ1-1, with TRBD1 as a possible D gene (5 bases). Looked up from germline, CDR1 is SGHTA and CDR2 is FQGNSA. V was trimmed by 3 bases and J by 4 bases, leaving 12 bases between them. This CDR3 contains 14 residues. In DNA, the CDR3 is TGTGCCAGCAGCTTCAGTCTGGGGCTCACTGAAGCTTTCTTT. It translates to CASSFSLGLTEAFF.

CDR3 sequence: CSASGLAYEQFF. Here the CDR3 DNA reads TGCAGTGCTAGCGGTTTGGCTTATGAGCAGTTCTTC. The gene calls are TRBV20-1 and TRBJ2-1; D unresolved. V was pared by 3 bases and J by 8 bases, with 11 bases between. This CDR3 region has 12 residues. The germline gives CDR1 DFQATT, CDR2 SNEGSKA (reference sequence).

The chain uses TRBV19 and TRBJ2-6, with D uncertain. Trimming pared 6 bases from V and 0 bases from J, leaving 6 bases between. This CDR3 has 14 amino acids. Per germline, CDR1 LNHDA and CDR2 SQIVND (reference sequence). The CDR3 DNA follows: TGTGCCAGTAGGTTAAGCTCTGGGGCCAACGTCCTGACTTTC. Amino acid sequence: CASRLSSGANVLTF. Together with reference TRBV19 and TRBJ2-6, the CDR3 gives the full variable domain: DGGITQSPKYLFRKEGQNVTLSCEQNLNHDAMYWYRQDPGQGLRLIYYSQIVNDFQKGDIAEGYSVSREKKESFPLTVTSAQKNPTAFYLCASRLSSGANVLTFGAGSRLTVL.

This clonotype was detected once. The rearrangement uses TRBV4-1 and TRBJ2-1, with D tentatively TRBD1 (6 bases). The germline CDR1 and CDR2 sequences are MGHRA and YSYEKL. V was cut by 0 bases and J by 12 bases, with 12 bases left in between. The CDR3 runs to 13 residues. The CDR3 sequence: CASSQDRVGGQFF. CDR3 nucleotide sequence: TGCGCCAGCAGCCAAGATCGGGTAGGGGGGCAGTTCTTC.

The rearrangement joins TRBV24-1 to TRBJ2-2, with D possibly called TRBD1 or TRBD2 (5 bases each). From germline, CDR1 is KGHDR and CDR2 SFDVKD. The ends were cut back, 4 bases at V and 3 bases at J, with 11 bases in the middle. CDR3 length equals 15 residues. The CDR3 region has the DNA TGTGCCACCAGTGACGAGGGGCTTGACACCGGGGAGCTGTTTTTT. Its protein is CATSDEGLDTGELFF.

The CDR3 loop reads CSVVRGGNEQFF. DNA for the CDR3: TGCAGCGTTGTCAGGGGTGGCAATGAGCAGTTCTTC. The chain combines TRBV29-1 with TRBJ2-1; D is perhaps TRBD1 (6 bases). With 4 bases removed from V and 6 bases from J, the gap between germline ends came to 10 bases. This CDR3 spans 12 amino acids. Germline CDR1 reads SQVTM; CDR2 reads ANQGSEA.

The CDR3 is CASGPWTSGEYNEQFF. The CDR3 DNA reads as TGTGCCAGCGGACCTTGGACTAGCGGAGAGTACAATGAGCAGTTCTTC. The rearrangement uses TRBV16 and TRBJ2-1; 10 nucleotides line up with TRBD2. The CDR3 runs 16 residues. Trimming took 8 bases from V and 4 from J; bases not matched to a gene: 11. The germline V gene encodes CDR1 KGHSY and CDR2 FQNENV.

This rearrangement joins TRBV15 to TRBJ1-5; perhaps TRBD1 as D (6 bases). Deletions cut 7 bases from V and 0 bases from J, with 13 bases between. The CDR3 covers 15 residues. Germline-derived CDR1 and CDR2 are LNHNV and YYDKDF (reference sequence). Written as DNA, the CDR3 is TGTGCCACCAAACCCCGGGACACTAGCAATCAGCCCCAGCATTTT. It encodes CATKPRDTSNQPQHF. Full variable domain (missing parts from reference TRBV15 and TRBJ1-5): DAMVIQNPRYQVTQFGKPVTLSCSQTLNHNVMYWYQQKSSQAPKLLFHYYDKDFNNEADTPDNFQSRRPNTSFCFLDIRSPGLGDTAMYLCATKPRDTSNQPQHFGDGTRLSIL.

CDR3 in amino acids: CASSPGTGGTGANVLTF. Written as DNA, the CDR3 is TGTGCCAGCAGTCCTGGGACAGGGGGCACTGGGGCCAACGTCCTGACTTTC. The rearrangement joins TRBV28 to TRBJ2-6, with 12 nucleotides matching TRBD1. The CDR3 has 17 residues. The germline CDR1 and CDR2 sequences are MDHEN and SYDVKM. Losses at the gene ends were 5 bases for V and 2 bases for J; bases not matched to a gene: 4.